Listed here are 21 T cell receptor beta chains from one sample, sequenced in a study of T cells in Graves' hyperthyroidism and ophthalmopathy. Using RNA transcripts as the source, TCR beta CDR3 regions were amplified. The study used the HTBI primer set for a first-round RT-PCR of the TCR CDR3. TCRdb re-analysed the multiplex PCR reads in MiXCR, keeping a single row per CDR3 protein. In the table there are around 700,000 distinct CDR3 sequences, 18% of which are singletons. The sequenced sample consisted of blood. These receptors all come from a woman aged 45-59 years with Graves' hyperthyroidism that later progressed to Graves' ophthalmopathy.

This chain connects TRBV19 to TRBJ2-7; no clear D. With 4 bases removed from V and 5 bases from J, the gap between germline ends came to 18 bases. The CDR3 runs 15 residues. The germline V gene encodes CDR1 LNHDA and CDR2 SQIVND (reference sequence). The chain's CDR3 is CASSKVGYPEDEQYF. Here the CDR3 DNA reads TGTGCCAGTAGTAAGGTCGGGTACCCCGAGGACGAGCAGTACTTC.

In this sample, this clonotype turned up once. The CDR3 DNA reads TGTGCCAGCAGTGAACGTCTAGCGGAAACAGATACGCAGTATTTT. Translated, it gives CASSERLAETDTQYF. The chain links TRBV6-1 to TRBJ2-3; 7 bases are shared with TRBD2. Germline V gene lookup returns CDR1 MNHNS and CDR2 SASEGT. Trimming at V came to 2 bases and at J to 3 bases, leaving 5 bases not matched to a gene. The CDR3 spans 15 residues.

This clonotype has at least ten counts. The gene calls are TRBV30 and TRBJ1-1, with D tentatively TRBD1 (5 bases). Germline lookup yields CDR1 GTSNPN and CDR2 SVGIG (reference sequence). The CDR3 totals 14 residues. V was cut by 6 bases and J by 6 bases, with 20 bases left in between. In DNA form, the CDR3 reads TGTGCCTGCTCGGGGCAACCGGTAACCTCTGAAGCTTTCTTT. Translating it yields CACSGQPVTSEAFF.

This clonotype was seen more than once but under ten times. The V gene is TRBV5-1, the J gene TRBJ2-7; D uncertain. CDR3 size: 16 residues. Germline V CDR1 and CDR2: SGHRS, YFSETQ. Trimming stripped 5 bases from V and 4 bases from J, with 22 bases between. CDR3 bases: TGCGCCAGCAGTTACATCGGCGGTCTTCCCGATTACGAGCAGTACTTC. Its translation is CASSYIGGLPDYEQYF.

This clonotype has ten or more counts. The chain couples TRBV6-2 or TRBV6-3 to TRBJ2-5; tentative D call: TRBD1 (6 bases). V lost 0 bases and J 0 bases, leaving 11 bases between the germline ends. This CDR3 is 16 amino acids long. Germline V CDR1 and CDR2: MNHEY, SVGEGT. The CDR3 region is CASSYSGTPDQETQYF. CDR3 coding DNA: TGTGCCAGCAGTTACTCCGGGACACCAGACCAAGAGACCCAGTACTTC.

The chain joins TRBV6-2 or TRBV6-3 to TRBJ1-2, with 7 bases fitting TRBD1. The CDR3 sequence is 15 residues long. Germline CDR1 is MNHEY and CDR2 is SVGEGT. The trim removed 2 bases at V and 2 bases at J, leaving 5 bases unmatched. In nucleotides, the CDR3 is TGTGCCAGCAGTTACGACAGGGAGAGCAACTATGGCTACACCTTC. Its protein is CASSYDRESNYGYTF.

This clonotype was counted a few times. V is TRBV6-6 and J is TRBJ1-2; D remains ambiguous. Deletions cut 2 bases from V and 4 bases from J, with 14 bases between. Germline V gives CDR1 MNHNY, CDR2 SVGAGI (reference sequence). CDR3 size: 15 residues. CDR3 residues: CASSYQRVDGYGYTF. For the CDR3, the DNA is TGTGCCAGCAGTTACCAACGTGTTGATGGCTATGGCTACACCTTC.

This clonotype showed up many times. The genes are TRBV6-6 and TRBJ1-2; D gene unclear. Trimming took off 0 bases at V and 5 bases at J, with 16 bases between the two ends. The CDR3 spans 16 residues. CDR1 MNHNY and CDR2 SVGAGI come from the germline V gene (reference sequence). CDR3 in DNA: TGTGCCAGCAGTTACTCCCCCACCGGTTGGGGTTATGGCTACACCTTC. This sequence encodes CASSYSPTGWGYGYTF.

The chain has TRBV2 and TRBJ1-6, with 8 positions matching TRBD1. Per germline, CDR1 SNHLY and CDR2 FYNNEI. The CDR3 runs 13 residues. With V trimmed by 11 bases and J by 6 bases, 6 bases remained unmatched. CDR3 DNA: TGTGCCGGACAGGGATTAAGTAATTCACCCCTCCACTTT. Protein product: CAGQGLSNSPLHF.

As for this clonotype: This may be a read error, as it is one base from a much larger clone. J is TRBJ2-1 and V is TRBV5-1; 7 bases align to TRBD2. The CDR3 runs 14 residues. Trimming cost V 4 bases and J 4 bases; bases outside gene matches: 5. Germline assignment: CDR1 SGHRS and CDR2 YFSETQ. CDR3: CASSAGDGYNEQFF. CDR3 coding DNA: TGCGCCAGCAGCGCGGGGGACGGTTACAATGAGCAGTTCTTC. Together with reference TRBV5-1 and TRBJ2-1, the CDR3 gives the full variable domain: KAGVTQTPRYLIKTRGQQVTLSCSPISGHRSVSWYQQTPGQGLQFLFEYFSETQRNKGNFPGRFSGRQFSNSRSEMNVSTLELGDSALYLCASSAGDGYNEQFFGPGTRLTVL.

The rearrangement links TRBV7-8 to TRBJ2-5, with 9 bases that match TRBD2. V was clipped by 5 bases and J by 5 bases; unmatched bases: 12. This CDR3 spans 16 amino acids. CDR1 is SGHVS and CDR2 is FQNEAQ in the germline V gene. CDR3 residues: CASSRSGGGGAETQYF. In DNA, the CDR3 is TGTGCCAGCAGCCGTAGTGGTGGCGGGGGGGCCGAGACCCAGTACTTC.

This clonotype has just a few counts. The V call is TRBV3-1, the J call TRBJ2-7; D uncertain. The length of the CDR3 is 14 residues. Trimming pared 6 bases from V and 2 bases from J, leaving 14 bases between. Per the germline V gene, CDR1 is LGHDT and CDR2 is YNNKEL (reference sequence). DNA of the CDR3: TGTGCCAGCAGTCGGACCGCGACGCCCTACGAGCAGTACTTC. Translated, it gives CASSRTATPYEQYF.

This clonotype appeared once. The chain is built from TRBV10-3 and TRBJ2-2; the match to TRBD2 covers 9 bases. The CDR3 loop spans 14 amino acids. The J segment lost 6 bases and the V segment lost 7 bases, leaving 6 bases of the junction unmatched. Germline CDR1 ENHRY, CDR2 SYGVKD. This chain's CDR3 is CAIMSSGVAGELFF. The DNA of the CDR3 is TGTGCCATCATGTCTAGCGGGGTTGCCGGGGAGCTGTTTTTT.

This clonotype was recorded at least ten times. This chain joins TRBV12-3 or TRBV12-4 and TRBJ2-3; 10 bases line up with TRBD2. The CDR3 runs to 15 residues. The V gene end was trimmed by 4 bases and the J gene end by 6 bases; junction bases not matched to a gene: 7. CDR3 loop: CASSSRTSGLDTQYF. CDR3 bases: TGTGCCAGCAGTTCTCGGACTAGCGGATTGGATACGCAGTATTTT.

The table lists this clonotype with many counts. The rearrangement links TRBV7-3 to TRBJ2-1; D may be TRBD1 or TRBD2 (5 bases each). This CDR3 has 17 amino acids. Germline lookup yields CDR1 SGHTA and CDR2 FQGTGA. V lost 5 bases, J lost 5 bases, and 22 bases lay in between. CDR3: CASSPPGGQGSNNEQFF. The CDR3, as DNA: TGTGCCAGCAGCCCCCCCGGAGGACAAGGGTCTAACAATGAGCAGTTCTTC. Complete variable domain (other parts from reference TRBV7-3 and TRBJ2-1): GAGVSQTPSNKVTEKGKYVELRCDPISGHTALYWYRQSLGQGPEFLIYFQGTGAADDSGLPNDRFFAVRPEGSVSTLKIQRTERGDSAVYLCASSPPGGQGSNNEQFFGPGTRLTVL.

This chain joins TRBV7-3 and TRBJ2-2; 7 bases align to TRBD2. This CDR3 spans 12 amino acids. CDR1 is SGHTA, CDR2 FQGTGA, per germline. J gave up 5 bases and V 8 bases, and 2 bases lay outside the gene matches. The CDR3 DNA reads TGTGCCAGCTCAGCGGGAACCGGGGAGCTGTTTTTT. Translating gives CASSAGTGELFF.

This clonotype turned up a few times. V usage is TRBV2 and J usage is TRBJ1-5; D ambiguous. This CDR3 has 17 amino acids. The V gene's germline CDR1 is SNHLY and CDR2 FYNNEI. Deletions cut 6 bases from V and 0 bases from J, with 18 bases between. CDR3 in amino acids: CASRIGLNTFSNQPQHF. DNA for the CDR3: TGTGCCAGCAGGATAGGACTGAACACTTTTAGCAATCAGCCCCAGCATTTT.

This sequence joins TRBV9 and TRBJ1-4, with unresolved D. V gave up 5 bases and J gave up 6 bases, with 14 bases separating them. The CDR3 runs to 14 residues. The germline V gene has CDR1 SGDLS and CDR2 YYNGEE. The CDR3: CASSEFGRDEKLFF. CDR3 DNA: TGTGCCAGCAGTGAGTTCGGCCGCGATGAAAAACTGTTTTTT.

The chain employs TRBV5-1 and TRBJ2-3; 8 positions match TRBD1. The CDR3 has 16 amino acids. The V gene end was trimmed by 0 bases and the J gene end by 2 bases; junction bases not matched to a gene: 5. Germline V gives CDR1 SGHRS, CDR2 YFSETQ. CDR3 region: CASSLDGQGTTDTQYF. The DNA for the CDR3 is TGCGCCAGCAGCTTGGACGGACAGGGAACCACAGATACGCAGTATTTT.

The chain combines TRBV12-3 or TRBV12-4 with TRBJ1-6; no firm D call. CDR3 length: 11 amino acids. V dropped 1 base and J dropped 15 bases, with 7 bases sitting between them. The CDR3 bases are TGTGCCAGCAGTTTAGATTCCATCCTCCACTTT. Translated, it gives CASSLDSILHF.

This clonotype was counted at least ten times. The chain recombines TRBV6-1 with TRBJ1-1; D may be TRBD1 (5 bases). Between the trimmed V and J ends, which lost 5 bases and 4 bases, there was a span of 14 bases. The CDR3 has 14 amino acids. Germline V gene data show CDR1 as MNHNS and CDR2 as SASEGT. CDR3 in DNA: TGTGCCAGCAGTAACAATGAGGGGATCACTGAAGCTTTCTTT. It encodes CASSNNEGITEAFF.